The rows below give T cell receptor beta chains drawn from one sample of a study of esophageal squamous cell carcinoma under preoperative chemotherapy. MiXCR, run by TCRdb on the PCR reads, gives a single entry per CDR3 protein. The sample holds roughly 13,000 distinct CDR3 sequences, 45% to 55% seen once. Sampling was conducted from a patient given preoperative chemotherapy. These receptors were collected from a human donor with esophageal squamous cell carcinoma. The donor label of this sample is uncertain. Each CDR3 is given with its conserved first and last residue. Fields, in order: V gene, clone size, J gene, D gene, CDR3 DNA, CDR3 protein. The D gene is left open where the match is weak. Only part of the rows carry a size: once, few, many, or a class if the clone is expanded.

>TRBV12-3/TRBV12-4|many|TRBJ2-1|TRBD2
TGTGCCAGCAGCCCCCTCTCTAGCGGACTCAATGAGCAGTTCTTC
CASSPLSSGLNEQFF
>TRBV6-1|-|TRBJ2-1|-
TGTGCCAGCAAGTCAGGGAATGAGCAGTTCTTC
CASKSGNEQFF
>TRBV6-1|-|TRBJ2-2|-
TGTGCCAGCAGCGAAGCTTGGAGCACAGGGGAGCTGTTTTTT
CASSEAWSTGELFF
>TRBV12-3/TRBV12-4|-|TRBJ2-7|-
TGTGCCAGCAGCCTAGGGGCCAAACCCTACGAGCAGTACTTC
CASSLGAKPYEQYF
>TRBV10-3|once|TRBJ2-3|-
TGTGTCCTCGGCCTCGAACATGTGAGCACAGAGACGCAGTTTTTT
CVLGLEHVSTETQFF
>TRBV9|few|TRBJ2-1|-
TGTGCCAGCAGCGTAGTTGGCGGGACACACAATGAGCAGTTCTTC
CASSVVGGTHNEQFF
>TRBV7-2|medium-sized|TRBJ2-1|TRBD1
TGTGCCAGCAGCCACGGGACAGGGGAGCAGTTCTTC
CASSHGTGEQFF
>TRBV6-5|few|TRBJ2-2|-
TGTGCCAGCAGTTACTCGTGGCAGGGAAAGACCGGGGAGCTGTTTTTT
CASSYSWQGKTGELFF
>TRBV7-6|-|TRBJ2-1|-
TGTGCCAGCAGCTTAACACGGCTTCCATACAATGAGCAGTTCTTC
CASSLTRLPYNEQFF
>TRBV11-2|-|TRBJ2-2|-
TGTGCCAGCAGCTTAAGGCAGACGAACACCGGGGAGCTGTTTTTT
CASSLRQTNTGELFF
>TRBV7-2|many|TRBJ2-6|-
TGTGCCAGCAGCTTGGGCTCTGGGGCCAACGTCCTGACTTTC
CASSLGSGANVLTF
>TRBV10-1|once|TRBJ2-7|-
TGCGCCAGCAGTGAGGCAGGTGAAGTCAACGAGCAGTACTTC
CASSEAGEVNEQYF
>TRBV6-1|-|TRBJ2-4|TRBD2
TGTGCCAGCAGTGAATTGGGGGGGAGCGCCAAAAACATGCAGTATTTC
CASSELGGSAKNMQYF
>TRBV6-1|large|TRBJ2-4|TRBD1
TGTGCCAGCAGTCGAAATGACAGGGCCCTCGAAAACATTCAGTACTTC
CASSRNDRALENIQYF
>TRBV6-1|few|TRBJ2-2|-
TGTGCCAGCAGTGAAGGTTGGGGCACAGAGACGCAGTTTTTT
CASSEGWGTETQFF
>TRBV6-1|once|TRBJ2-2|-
TGTGCCAGCAGTGAAGGTTGGAGCACCGGGGAGCAGTTTTTT
CASSEGWSTGEQFF
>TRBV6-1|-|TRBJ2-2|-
TGTGCCAGCAGCCACCAGGCTGTGAACACCGAGGAGCTGTATTTT
CASSHQAVNTEELYF
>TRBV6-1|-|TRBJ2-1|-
TGTGCCAGCAGTGAATTTTGGGGAAGCTACAAAGAGACGCAGTACTTT
CASSEFWGSYKETQYF
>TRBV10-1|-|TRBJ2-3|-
TGCGCCAGCAGTGGGGACACAGATACGCAGTATTTT
CASSGDTDTQYF
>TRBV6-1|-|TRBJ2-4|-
TGTGCCCGCATCTGGGGGCGGTGCGCCAAAAACACTCAGTATTTC
CARIWGRCAKNTQYF
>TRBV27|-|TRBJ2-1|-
TGTGCCAGCAGTTTAATTCGAGGGATGGGGGGCGATGAGCAGTTCTTC
CASSLIRGMGGDEQFF
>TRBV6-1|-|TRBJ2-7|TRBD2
TGTGCCAGCAGTGAATTGGGGGGGAGATCCACAGATACGCAGTACTTC
CASSELGGRSTDTQYF
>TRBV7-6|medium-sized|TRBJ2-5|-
TGTGCCAGCAGCTCCCCAGGAGAGACCCAGTACTTC
CASSSPGETQYF
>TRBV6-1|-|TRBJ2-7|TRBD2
TGTGCCAGCAGTCCCAGCTTCGGCGGGAGTCTACACGAGCAGTACTTC
CASSPSFGGSLHEQYF
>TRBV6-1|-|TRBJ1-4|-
TGTGCCAGCAGTCCCGAAACTGCAACTAATGAAAAACTGTTCTTT
CASSPETATNEKLFF
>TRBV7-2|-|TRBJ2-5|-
TGTGCCAGCGCGGGGCTGGGGGGCCGTGACCAAGAGACTCAGTACTTC
CASAGLGGRDQETQYF
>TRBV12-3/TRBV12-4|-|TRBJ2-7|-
TGTGCCAGCAGTTTAGAGGGGGGCGGGACCTACTACGAGCAGTACTTC
CASSLEGGGTYYEQYF